This T cell receptor beta chain comes out of a study of CD8 T cells in ankylosing spondylitis. In its sample, this clonotype was seen many times. V was pared by 3 bases and J by 5 bases, with 11 bases between. The CDR3 is 15 amino acids. Per the germline V gene, CDR1 is MGHDK and CDR2 is SYGVNS. TCRdb reanalysed the 5' RACE reads using MiXCR and keeps one entry per CDR3 protein. This table holds around 210,000 distinct CDR3 sequences, 8.2% found once. The V and J genes are TRBV25-1 and TRBJ1-6; no clear D gene. Material: blood, either unsorted or a sorted T cell fraction (not recorded which). The sequence was obtained from a female donor with ankylosing spondylitis or in good health (not recorded which). CDR3 loop: CASSDRGLDNSPLHF. The CDR3 nucleotides are TGTGCCAGCAGTGACCGAGGGCTAGATAATTCACCCCTCCACTTT.